The next 20 T cell receptor beta chains were all read from a single sample in a study of tumor-infiltrating lymphocytes in primary liver carcinoma (dated by TCRdb to the late 2010s). The reads were generated on an Illumina HiSeq 2500. Starting from about 500 ng total RNA, TCRbeta-specific cDNA was produced by reverse transcription with a constant-region primer and ProtoScript II reverse transcriptase. Three nested multiplex PCR rounds, following a slightly modified ARM-PCR procedure, were used to build the TCRbeta libraries. Multiplex TRBV1-TRBV30 forward primers and a Cbeta reverse primer were used in the first two PCR rounds, each of which was run for 10 cycles. TCRdb ran its own pipeline on the public reads, namely fastp trimming at Q25 and MiXCR clone calling, and kept in-frame beta chains. Entries that share a CDR3 protein sequence are merged under the most common genes and DNA. In this sample the table shows 150,000 to 200,000 distinct CDR3 sequences, around 60% of which occur a single time. The top ten clonotypes cover approximately 70% of the sample.

RNA from unsorted whole blood was extracted with TRIzol reagent, and germline DNA was obtained with the DNeasy Blood & Tissue kit. Sequencing used peripheral blood. Receptors originate from a man in his forties with primary liver carcinoma and hepatitis B virus infection.

Turning to this clonotype: A much larger clone differs from this one at a single base, so this may be a read error. The V and J genes are TRBV4-1 and TRBJ1-1, with D unclear. CDR3 length: 14 residues. Germline CDR1 MGHRA, CDR2 YSYEKL. The CDR3 bases are TGCGTCAGCAGCAGTTGGTTAGGGAACACTGAAGCTTTCTTT. As protein: CVSSSWLGNTEAFF.

This clonotype has only one observation. This may be a read error, as it is one base from a much larger clone. The rearrangement links TRBV29-1 to TRBJ2-3; TRBD1 might be the D (5 bases). Trimming removed 3 bases from V and 4 bases from J, with 17 bases in between. The CDR3 has 15 amino acids. Germline V CDR1 and CDR2: SQVTM, ANQGSEA. This CDR3 is CSVDPTGMLADTQYF. Here the CDR3 DNA reads TGCAGCGTTGACCCCACAGGCATGTTGGCAGATACGCAGTATTTT.

Here the CDR3 DNA reads TGCACCAGCACCCAAGACCCCGACGGGCTCTCCTACAATGAGCAGTTCTTC. Protein: CTSTQDPDGLSYNEQFF. This chain uses TRBV1 with TRBJ2-1. TRBV1 is recorded as a pseudogene. The CDR3 sequence is 17 residues long.

The V gene is TRBV12-3 or TRBV12-4, the J gene TRBJ1-3; tentative D call: TRBD1 (6 bases). This CDR3 spans 14 amino acids. Between the trimmed V and J ends, which lost 2 bases and 2 bases, there was a span of 7 bases. In DNA form, the CDR3 reads TGTGCCAGCAGTTTAACAGGGCCTGGAAACACCATATATTTT. Its translation is CASSLTGPGNTIYF.

As regards this clonotype: It may be a read error: a sequence one base away is much more abundant. The chain employs TRBV11-2 and TRBJ1-3; 11 bases fit TRBD1. With V trimmed by 5 bases and J by 7 bases, 10 bases remained unmatched. Germline-derived CDR1 and CDR2 are SGHAT and FQNNGV. The CDR3 runs to 16 residues. CDR3 region: CASSAWGQGDSNTIYF. In nucleotides, the CDR3 is TGTGCCAGCAGCGCCTGGGGACAGGGGGACTCTAACACCATATATTTT. The whole variable domain, remainder taken from reference TRBV11-2 and TRBJ1-3, is EAGVAQSPRYKIIEKRQSVAFWCNPISGHATLYWYQQILGQGPKLLIQFQNNGVVDDSQLPKDRFSAERLKGVDSTLKIQPAKLEDSAVYLCASSAWGQGDSNTIYFGEGSWLTVV.

The genes are TRBV5-1 and TRBJ1-1; a possible D gene is TRBD1 (6 bases). The V end lost 4 bases, the J end lost 0 bases, and 22 bases lay between the germline ends. From germline, CDR1 is SGHRS and CDR2 YFSETQ. The CDR3 has 18 residues. CDR3 coding DNA: TGCGCCAGCAGCCCCGGGACAAGAGCGAGGGACATGAACACTGAAGCTTTCTTT. It is translated as CASSPGTRARDMNTEAFF.

In this sample, this clonotype turned up many times. The V call is TRBV11-2, the J call TRBJ2-7; TRBD1 matches 7 bases. Germline CDR1 is SGHAT and CDR2 is FQNNGV. This CDR3 has 13 amino acids. The trim removed 5 bases at V and 3 bases at J, leaving 4 bases unmatched. Here the CDR3 DNA reads TGTGCCAGCAGCCAGGGACAGCTCTACGAGCAGTACTTC. This gives the protein CASSQGQLYEQYF.

The CDR3 loop is CVNSLDQREAFGSYNEQFF. The CDR3 nucleotides read TGTGTCAACAGCTTAGATCAGCGGGAGGCGTTCGGCTCCTACAATGAGCAGTTCTTC. The chain employs TRBV11-3 and TRBJ2-1, with 9 positions matching TRBD2. The germline gives CDR1 SGHNT, CDR2 YENEEA. This CDR3 comprises 19 residues.

The chain carries TRBV29-1 and TRBJ2-3; D is possibly TRBD2 (6 bases). The germline V and J ends were trimmed by 6 bases and 7 bases, with 17 bases remaining between them. The CDR3 loop spans 13 amino acids. The germline V gene encodes CDR1 SQVTM and CDR2 ANQGSEA. For the CDR3, the DNA is TGCAGCGTGCGGGATACGACATTTTATACGCAGTATTTT. This translates into CSVRDTTFYTQYF.

Points on this clonotype: The junction differs from germline at one of its ends, possibly a read error. V gene TRBV6-5 combines with J gene TRBJ2-7; TRBD2 agrees at 11 bases. Germline assignment: CDR1 MNHEY and CDR2 SVGAGI. The CDR3 extends over 18 amino acids. The chain's CDR3 is CASSSTPWTSGQTYEHYF. In DNA, the CDR3 is TGTGCCAGCAGTTCGACACCGTGGACTAGCGGGCAAACCTACGAGCACTACTTC.

This clonotype came up a few times. The chain recombines TRBV4-1 with TRBJ2-2, with 10 bases that match TRBD2. CDR1 and CDR2 from the germline V gene are MGHRA and YSYEKL. Losses at the gene ends were 2 bases for V and 1 base for J; bases not matched to a gene: 10. The CDR3 is 19 residues long. The CDR3 loop is CASSQRWLAGVGNTGELFF. The CDR3 DNA reads as TGCGCCAGCAGCCAAAGGTGGCTAGCGGGAGTGGGGAACACCGGGGAGCTGTTTTTT.

The V and J genes are TRBV18 and TRBJ1-5; 9 nucleotides align to TRBD1. Germline CDR1 reads KGHSH; CDR2 reads LQKENI. This CDR3 region has 14 residues. The trim removed 6 bases at V and 5 bases at J, leaving 5 bases unmatched. DNA of the CDR3: TGTGCCAGCTCGCCAGGACAGGGGTATCAGCCCCAGCATTTT. It yields the protein CASSPGQGYQPQHF.

CDR3 protein: CAGRDGRGNSPLHF. CDR3 bases: TGTGCCGGTAGGGATGGCAGGGGGAATTCACCCCTCCACTTT. The chain recombines TRBV12-3 or TRBV12-4 with TRBJ1-6; 7 bases match TRBD1. The CDR3 runs 14 residues. Trimming at V came to 11 bases and at J to 7 bases, leaving 11 bases not matched to a gene.

The chain combines TRBV6-1 with TRBJ1-5; D is possibly TRBD1 (5 bases). CDR3 length: 15 residues. V lost 6 bases to trimming and J lost 0 bases, with 12 bases between them. The germline CDR1 and CDR2 sequences are MNHNS and SASEGT. CDR3 in amino acids: CASSAGQNSNQPQHF. As DNA, the CDR3 is TGTGCCAGCAGCGCGGGGCAGAATAGCAATCAGCCCCAGCATTTT.

With respect to this clonotype: One end of the junction does not line up with germline, which may come from a read error. This rearrangement joins TRBV11-2 to TRBJ2-7; tentatively, D is TRBD1 (6 bases). There are 12 residues in the CDR3. Germline V gene data show CDR1 as SGHAT and CDR2 as FQNNGV. The CDR3 DNA reads as TGTGCCAGCAGCTTGGGGGCACACGAGCAGAACTTC. It yields the protein CASSLGAHEQNF. Drawing the rest from reference TRBV11-2 and TRBJ2-7, the complete variable domain is EAGVAQSPRYKIIEKRQSVAFWCNPISGHATLYWYQQILGQGPKLLIQFQNNGVVDDSQLPKDRFSAERLKGVDSTLKIQPAKLEDSAVYLCASSLGAHEQNFGPGTRLTVT.

With regard to this clonotype: It may be a read error: a sequence one base away is much more abundant. The rearrangement uses TRBV6-2 or TRBV6-3 and TRBJ2-1; D is perhaps TRBD2 (6 bases). The germline V gene has CDR1 MNHEY and CDR2 SVGEGT. This CDR3 has 15 amino acids. Trimming pared 5 bases from V and 7 bases from J, leaving 18 bases between. Written as DNA, the CDR3 is TGTGCCAGCAGTAGGACTATCGGGGGTCCGAATGAGCAGTTCTTC. Translated, it gives CASSRTIGGPNEQFF.

A word on this clonotype: Since a much larger clone is just one base distant, this may be a read error. The rearrangement joins TRBV11-2 to TRBJ1-6; D remains ambiguous. Germline CDR1 is SGHAT and CDR2 is FQNNGV. The CDR3 spans 13 residues. CDR3 in DNA: TGTACCAGCAGCCCCCAGATGGATTCACCCCTCCACTTT. Translated, it gives CTSSPQMDSPLHF.

The chain recombines TRBV5-6 with TRBJ2-7, with D perhaps matching TRBD2 (7 bases). The V and J ends lost 9 bases and 2 bases respectively, with 21 bases between them. This CDR3 comprises 15 residues. CDR1 and CDR2 (germline): SGHDT, YYEEEE. CDR3 nucleotide sequence: TGTGCCATCCCCCTCCGGGGGGCATTCCCCTACGAGCAGTACTTC. This sequence encodes CAIPLRGAFPYEQYF.

CDR3 residues: CASSPTTRETQYF. CDR3 coding DNA: TGTGCCAGCAGTCCGACAACAAGGGAGACCCAGTACTTC. V usage is TRBV12-3 or TRBV12-4 and J usage is TRBJ2-5; no definite D call. The length of the CDR3 is 13 residues. Trimming removed 5 bases from V and 5 bases from J, with 12 bases in between.

Notes on this clonotype: This could be a read error, since a much larger clone is one nucleotide away. In DNA form, the CDR3 reads TGCGCCAGCAGCCAGCTCGGGACAGGGGTTACAGATAAGCAGTATTTT. Its translation: CASSQLGTGVTDKQYF. The chain carries TRBV4-1 and TRBJ2-3; TRBD1 matches 10 bases. CDR3 length: 16 residues. Germline V CDR1 and CDR2: MGHRA, YSYEKL.